The present entry profiles one T cell receptor beta chain with its context. The data were taken from a study of T cell responses to AZD1222 COVID-19 vaccine. Background on the study: Recipients boosted at about 4 weeks or about 12 weeks are pooled.

Germline CDR1 and CDR2: LNHDA and SQIVND (reference sequence). V shed 6 bases and J 0 bases; nucleotides not matched to a gene: 8. The CDR3 consists of 15 residues. The repertoire was sequenced with immunoSEQ multiplex PCR; TCRdb's copy has only in-frame clones and lacks some. The table has approximately 120,000 clones, roughly nine tenths seen once; the top ten hold 4% to 6%. This material consisted of peripheral blood, taken on day 0 of AZD1222 vaccination. The chain uses TRBV19 and TRBJ2-7; 7 bases are shared with TRBD2. The receptor comes from an adult in good health. CDR3: CASSSVGGDSYEQYF. CDR3 sequence (DNA): TGTGCCAGTAGCAGCGTTGGGGGGGACTCCTACGAGCAGTACTTC.